One T cell receptor beta chain is described in this entry. The data are from a study of cytomegalovirus exposure and HLA in healthy donors. The method was immunoSEQ multiplex PCR; TCRdb's version includes in-frame clones alone and lacks a portion of them. This sample has tens of thousands of clones, with roughly 96% found just once. J lost 3 bases, V lost 5 bases, and 10 bases had no gene match. Germline V gene lookup returns CDR1 SNHLY and CDR2 FYNNEI. The CDR3 has 15 residues. The receptor comes from a man between 18 and 35 years old in good health and CMV-seronegative. The chain combines TRBV2 with TRBJ2-7, with 7 bases matching TRBD1. The sample taken for sequencing was PBMCs. The CDR3 DNA follows: TGTGCCAGCAGTTCTTACTCCGGGACAGACTACGAGCAGTACTTC. Its translation is CASSSYSGTDYEQYF.